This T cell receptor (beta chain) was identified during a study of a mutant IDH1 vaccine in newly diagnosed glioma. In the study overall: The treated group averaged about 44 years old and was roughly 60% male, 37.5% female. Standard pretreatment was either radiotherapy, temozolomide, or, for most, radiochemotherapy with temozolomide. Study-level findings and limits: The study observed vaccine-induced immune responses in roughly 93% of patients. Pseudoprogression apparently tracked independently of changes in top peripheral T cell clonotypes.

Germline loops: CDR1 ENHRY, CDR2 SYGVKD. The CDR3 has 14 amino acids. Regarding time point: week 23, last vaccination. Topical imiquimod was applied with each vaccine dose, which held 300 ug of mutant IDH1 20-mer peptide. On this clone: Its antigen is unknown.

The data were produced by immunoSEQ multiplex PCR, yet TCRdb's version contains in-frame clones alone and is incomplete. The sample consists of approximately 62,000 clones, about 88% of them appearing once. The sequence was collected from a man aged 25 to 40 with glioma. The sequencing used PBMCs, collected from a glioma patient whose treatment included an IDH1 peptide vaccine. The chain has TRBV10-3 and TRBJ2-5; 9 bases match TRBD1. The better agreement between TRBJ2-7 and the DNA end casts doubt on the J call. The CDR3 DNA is TGTGCCACCGACCGAGGGACAGGGTCCTACGAGCAGTACTTC. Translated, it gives CATDRGTGSYEQYF.